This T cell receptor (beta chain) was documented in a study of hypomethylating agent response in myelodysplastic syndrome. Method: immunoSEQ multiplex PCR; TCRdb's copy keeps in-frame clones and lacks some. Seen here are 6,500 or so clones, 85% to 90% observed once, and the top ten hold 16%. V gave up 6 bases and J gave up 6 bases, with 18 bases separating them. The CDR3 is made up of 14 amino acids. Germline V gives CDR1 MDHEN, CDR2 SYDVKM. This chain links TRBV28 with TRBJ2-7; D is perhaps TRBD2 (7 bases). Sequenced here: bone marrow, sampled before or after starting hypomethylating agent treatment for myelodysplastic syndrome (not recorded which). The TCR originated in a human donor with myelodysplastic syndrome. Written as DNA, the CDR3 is TGTGCCAGCAGGACCGCGGGGGCTTTGGGCGAGCAGTACTTC. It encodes CASRTAGALGEQYF.